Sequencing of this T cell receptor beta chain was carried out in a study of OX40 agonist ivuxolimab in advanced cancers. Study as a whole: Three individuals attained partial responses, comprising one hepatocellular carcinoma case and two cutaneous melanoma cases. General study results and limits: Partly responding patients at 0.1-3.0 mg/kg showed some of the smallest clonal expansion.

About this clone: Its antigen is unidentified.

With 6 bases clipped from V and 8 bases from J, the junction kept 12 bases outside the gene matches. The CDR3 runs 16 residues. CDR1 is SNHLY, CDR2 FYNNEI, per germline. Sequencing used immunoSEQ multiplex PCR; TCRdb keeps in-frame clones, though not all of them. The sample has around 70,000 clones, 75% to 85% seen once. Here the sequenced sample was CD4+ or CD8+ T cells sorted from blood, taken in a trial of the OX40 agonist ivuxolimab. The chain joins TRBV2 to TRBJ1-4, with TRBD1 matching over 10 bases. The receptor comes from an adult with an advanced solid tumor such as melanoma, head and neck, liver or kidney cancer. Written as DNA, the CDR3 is TGTGCCAGCAGCCATTGGGACAGGGGTTCTTGGGAAAAACTGTTTTTT. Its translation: CASSHWDRGSWEKLFF.